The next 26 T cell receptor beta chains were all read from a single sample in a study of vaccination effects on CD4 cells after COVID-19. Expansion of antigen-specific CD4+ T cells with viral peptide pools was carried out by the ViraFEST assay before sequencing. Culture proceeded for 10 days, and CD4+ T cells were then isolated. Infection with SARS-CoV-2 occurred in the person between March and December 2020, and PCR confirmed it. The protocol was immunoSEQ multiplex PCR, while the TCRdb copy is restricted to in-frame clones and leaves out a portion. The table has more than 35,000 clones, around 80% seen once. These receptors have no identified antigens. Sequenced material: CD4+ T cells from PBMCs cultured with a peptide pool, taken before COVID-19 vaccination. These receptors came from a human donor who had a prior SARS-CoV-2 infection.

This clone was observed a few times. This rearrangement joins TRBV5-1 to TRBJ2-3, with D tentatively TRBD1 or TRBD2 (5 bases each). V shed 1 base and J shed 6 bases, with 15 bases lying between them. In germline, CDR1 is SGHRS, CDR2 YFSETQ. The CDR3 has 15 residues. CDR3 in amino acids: CASSLTGPLGDTQYF. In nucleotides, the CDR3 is TGCGCCAGCAGCTTGACGGGGCCTCTCGGGGATACGCAGTATTTT.

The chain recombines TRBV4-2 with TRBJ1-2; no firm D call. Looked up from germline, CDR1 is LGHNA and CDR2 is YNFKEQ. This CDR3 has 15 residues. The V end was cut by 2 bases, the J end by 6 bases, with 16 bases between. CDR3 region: CASSQSPGQIDGYTF. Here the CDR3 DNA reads TGTGCCAGCAGCCAATCACCTGGGCAGATTGATGGCTACACCTTC.

Written as DNA, the CDR3 is TGTGCCTGGACTCACAAGGGACAGGGATACACTGAAGCTTTCTTT. This translates into CAWTHKGQGYTEAFF. The J gene is TRBJ1-1, the V gene TRBV30; TRBD1 matches 9 bases. V lost 4 bases, J lost 3 bases, and 9 bases stayed unmatched. The CDR3 spans 15 residues. Germline CDR1 and CDR2: GTSNPN and SVGIG (reference sequence).

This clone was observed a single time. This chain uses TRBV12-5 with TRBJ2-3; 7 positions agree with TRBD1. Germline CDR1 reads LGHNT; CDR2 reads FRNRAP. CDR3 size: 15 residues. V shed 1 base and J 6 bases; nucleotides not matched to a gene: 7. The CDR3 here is CASGLAKGAPDTQYF. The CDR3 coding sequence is TGTGCTAGTGGTTTGGCTAAGGGGGCCCCGGATACGCAGTATTTT. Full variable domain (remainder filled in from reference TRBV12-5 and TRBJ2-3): DARVTQTPRHKVTEMGQEVTMRCQPILGHNTVFWYRQTMMQGLELLAYFRNRAPLDDSGMPKDRFSAEMPDATLATLKIQPSEPRDSAVYFCASGLAKGAPDTQYFGPGTRLTVL.

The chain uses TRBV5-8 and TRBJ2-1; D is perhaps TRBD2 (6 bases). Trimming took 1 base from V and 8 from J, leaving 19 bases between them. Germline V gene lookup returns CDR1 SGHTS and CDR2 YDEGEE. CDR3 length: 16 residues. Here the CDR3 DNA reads TGTGCCAGCAGCTTGTTGTGGTCTAGCGCGTGGGATGAGCAGTTCTTC. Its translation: CASSLLWSSAWDEQFF.

The CDR3 sequence: CAWSPNRGGLNTEAFF. The CDR3 nucleotides are TGTGCCTGGAGTCCCAACCGGGGGGGTTTGAACACTGAAGCTTTCTTT. The V call is TRBV30, the J call TRBJ1-1, with D maybe TRBD1 (5 bases). The germline CDR1 and CDR2 sequences are GTSNPN and SVGIG (reference sequence). Trimming shortened V by 2 bases and J by 0 bases, and 16 bases separated the two germline ends. This CDR3 contains 16 residues.

In nucleotides, the CDR3 is TGTGCCAGCAGCACCGGGACACGAGTCTACGAGCAGTACTTC. This sequence encodes CASSTGTRVYEQYF. The chain joins TRBV5-5 to TRBJ2-7; D is possibly TRBD1 (6 bases). The CDR3 is 14 amino acids. Germline V gives CDR1 SGHKS, CDR2 YYEKEE (reference sequence). V was pared by 4 bases and J by 3 bases, with 14 bases between.

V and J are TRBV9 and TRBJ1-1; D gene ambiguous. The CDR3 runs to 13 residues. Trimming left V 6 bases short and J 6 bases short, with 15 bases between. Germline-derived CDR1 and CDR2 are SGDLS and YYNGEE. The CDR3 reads CASTPVRLAEAFF. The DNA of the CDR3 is TGTGCCAGCACCCCGGTGAGGTTGGCTGAAGCTTTCTTT.

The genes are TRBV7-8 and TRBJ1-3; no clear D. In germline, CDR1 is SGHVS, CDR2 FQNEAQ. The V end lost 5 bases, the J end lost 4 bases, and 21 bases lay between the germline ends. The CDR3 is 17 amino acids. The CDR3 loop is CASSPYRVPLEGNTIYF. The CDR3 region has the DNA TGTGCCAGCAGCCCCTACAGAGTCCCCCTGGAAGGAAACACCATATATTTT.

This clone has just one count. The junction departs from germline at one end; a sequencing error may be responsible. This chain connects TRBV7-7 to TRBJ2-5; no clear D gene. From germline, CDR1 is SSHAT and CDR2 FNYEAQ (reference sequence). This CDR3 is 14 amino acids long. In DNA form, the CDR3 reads TGTGCTAGCAGCCCCCCGTGGGCTCAAGAGACCCAGTACTTC. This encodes CASSPPWAQETQYF.

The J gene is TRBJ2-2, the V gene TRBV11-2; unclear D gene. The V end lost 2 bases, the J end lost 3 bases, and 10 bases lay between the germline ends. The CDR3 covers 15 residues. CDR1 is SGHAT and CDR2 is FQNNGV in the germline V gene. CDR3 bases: TGTGCCAGCAGCTTATCACGAAGGTACACCGGGGAGCTGTTTTTT. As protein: CASSLSRRYTGELFF.

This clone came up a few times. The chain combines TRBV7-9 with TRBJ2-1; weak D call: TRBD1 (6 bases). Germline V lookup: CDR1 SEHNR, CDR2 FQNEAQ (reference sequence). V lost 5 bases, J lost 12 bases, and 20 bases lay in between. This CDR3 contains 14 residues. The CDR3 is CASSRRDTPLGQFF. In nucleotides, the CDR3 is TGTGCCAGCAGCCGCCGGGACACCCCATTGGGGCAGTTCTTC.

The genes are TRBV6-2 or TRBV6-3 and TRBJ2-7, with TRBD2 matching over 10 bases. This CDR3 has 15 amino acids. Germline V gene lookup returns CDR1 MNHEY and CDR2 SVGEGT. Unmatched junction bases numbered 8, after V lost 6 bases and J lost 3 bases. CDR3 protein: CASRYPLAGVYEQYF. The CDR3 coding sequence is TGTGCCAGCAGATACCCGCTAGCGGGAGTCTACGAGCAGTACTTC.

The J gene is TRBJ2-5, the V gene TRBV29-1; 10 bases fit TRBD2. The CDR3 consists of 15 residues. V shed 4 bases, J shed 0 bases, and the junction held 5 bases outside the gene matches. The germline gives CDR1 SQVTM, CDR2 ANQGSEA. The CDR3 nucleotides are TGCAGCGTTGGCACTAGCGGGGAGTACCAAGAGACCCAGTACTTC. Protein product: CSVGTSGEYQETQYF.

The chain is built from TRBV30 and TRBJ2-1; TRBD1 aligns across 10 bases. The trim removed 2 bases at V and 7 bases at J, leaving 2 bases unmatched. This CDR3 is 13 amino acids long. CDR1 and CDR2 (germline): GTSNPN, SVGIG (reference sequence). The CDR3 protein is CAWSRTGGNEQFF. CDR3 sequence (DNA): TGTGCCTGGAGTAGGACAGGGGGAAATGAGCAGTTCTTC.

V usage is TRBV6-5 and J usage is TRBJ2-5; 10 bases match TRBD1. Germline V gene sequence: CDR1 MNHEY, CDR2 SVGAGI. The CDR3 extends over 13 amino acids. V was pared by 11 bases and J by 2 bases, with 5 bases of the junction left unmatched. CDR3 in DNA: TGTGCCTCCGGGACAGGGGTACAAGAGACCCAGTACTTC. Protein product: CASGTGVQETQYF.

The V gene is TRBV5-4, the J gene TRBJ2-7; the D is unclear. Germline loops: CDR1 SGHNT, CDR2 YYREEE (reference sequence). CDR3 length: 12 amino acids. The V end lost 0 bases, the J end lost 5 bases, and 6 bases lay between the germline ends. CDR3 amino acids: CASSLGADEQYF. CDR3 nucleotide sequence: TGTGCCAGCAGCTTGGGCGCGGACGAGCAGTACTTC.

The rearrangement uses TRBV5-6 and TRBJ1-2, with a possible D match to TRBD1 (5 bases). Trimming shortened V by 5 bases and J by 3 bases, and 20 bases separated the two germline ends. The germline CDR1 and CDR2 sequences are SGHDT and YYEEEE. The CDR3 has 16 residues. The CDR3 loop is CASRYDVAGVYYGYTF. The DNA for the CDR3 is TGTGCCAGCAGGTACGACGTCGCGGGGGTTTACTATGGCTACACCTTC.

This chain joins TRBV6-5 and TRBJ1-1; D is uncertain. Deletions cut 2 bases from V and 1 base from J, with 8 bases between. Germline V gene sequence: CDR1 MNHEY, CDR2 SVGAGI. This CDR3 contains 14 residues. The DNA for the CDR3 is TGTGCCAGCAGTTACGGTAAGGGGAACACTGAAGCTTTCTTT. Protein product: CASSYGKGNTEAFF.

In DNA form, the CDR3 reads TGTGCCAGCAGTTACCGGGGACTCCTCCGCTACGAGCAGTACTTC. It codes for CASSYRGLLRYEQYF. V is TRBV6-5 and J is TRBJ2-7, with D possibly TRBD2 on 6 matching bases. The CDR3 runs 15 residues. V lost 2 bases and J 3 bases, leaving 14 bases between the germline ends. CDR1 and CDR2 from the germline V gene are MNHEY and SVGAGI.

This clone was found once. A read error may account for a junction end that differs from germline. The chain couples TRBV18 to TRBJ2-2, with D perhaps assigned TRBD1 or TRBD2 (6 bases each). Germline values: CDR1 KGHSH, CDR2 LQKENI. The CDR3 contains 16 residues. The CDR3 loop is CASSPRGGFGPGELFF. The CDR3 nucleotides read TGTGCCAGCTCCCCACGAGGGGGGTTTGGTCCCGGGGAGCTGTTTTTT.

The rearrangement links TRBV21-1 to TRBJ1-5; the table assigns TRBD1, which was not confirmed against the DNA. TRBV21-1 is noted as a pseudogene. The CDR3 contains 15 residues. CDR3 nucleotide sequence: TGTGCCAGCAGCAGGACAGGGAGTGTTAATCAGCCCCAGCATTTT. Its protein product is CASSRTGSVNQPQHF.

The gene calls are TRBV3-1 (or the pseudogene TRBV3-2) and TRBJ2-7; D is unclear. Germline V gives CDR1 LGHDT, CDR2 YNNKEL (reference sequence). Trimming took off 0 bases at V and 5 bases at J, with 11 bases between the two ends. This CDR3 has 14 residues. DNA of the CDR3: TGTGCCAGCAGCCAAGATCTCGGTGGACACGAGCAGTACTTC. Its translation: CASSQDLGGHEQYF.

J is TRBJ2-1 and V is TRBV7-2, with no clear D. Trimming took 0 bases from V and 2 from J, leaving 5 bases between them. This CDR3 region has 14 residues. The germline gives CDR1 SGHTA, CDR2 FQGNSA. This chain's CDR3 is CASSLALAYNEQFF. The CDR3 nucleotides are TGTGCCAGCAGCTTAGCCCTAGCCTACAATGAGCAGTTCTTC.

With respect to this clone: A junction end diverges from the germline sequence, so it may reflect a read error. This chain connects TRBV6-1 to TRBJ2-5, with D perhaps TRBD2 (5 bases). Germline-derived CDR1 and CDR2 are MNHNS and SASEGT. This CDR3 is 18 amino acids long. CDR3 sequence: CASNERDAEPFGIGTQYF. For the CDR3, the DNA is TGTGCCAGCAATGAACGGGATGCCGAACCTTTTGGGATAGGGACCCAGTACTTC.

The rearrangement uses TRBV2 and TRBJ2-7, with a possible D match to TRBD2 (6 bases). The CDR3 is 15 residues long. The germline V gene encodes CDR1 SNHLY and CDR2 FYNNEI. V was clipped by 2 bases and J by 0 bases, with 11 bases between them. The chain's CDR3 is CASSELGGSSYEQYF. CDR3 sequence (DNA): TGTGCCAGCAGTGAACTGGGGGGATCCTCCTACGAGCAGTACTTC. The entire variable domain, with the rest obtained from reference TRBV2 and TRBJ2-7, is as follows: EPEVTQTPSHQVTQMGQEVILRCVPISNHLYFYWYRQILGQKVEFLVSFYNNEISEKSEIFDDQFSVERPDGSNFTLKIRSTKLEDSAMYFCASSELGGSSYEQYFGPGTRLTVT.